Reported below is one T cell receptor beta chain. Trimming removed 6 bases from V and 6 bases from J, with 18 bases in between. In germline, CDR1 is ENHRY, CDR2 SYGVKD. There are 14 residues in the CDR3. The data were obtained in a study of technical replicates of blood from a few donors. Sequencing used immunoSEQ multiplex PCR; TCRdb keeps in-frame clones, though not all of them. The table includes tens of thousands of clones, 95% to 99% detected once. Material: T cells isolated from PBMCs. The sequence came from a human donor in good health. This rearrangement joins TRBV10-3 to TRBJ2-7; D possibly corresponds to TRBD1 (6 bases). The CDR3 bases are TGTGCCATCAGAGGATGGGACACCGGATCCGAGCAGTACTTC. Translated, it gives CAIRGWDTGSEQYF.